The rows below give T cell receptor beta chains drawn from one sample of a study of blood T cell repertoires in COVID-19. Clones were sequenced by immunoSEQ multiplex PCR, and TCRdb holds only the in-frame ones, with some missing. The table shows approximately 59,000 clones, with 89% occurring only once. The sequenced sample consisted of peripheral blood. Source of these receptors: a human donor in a cohort sampled during active COVID-19. Both conserved end residues are part of each CDR3. D genes are given only for firm matches. Part of the rows lack a size; the others show once, few, many or a class for expanded clones.

clone_size | d_call | j_call | v_call | cdr3_aa | cdr3_nt
. | . | TRBJ1-4 | TRBV27 | CASSFFSGVPNEKLFF | TGTGCCAGCAGTTTCTTTTCGGGGGTTCCTAATGAAAAACTGTTTTTT
. | TRBD1 | TRBJ1-1 | TRBV12-5 | CASGPGQGNPEAFF | TGTGCTAGTGGTCCGGGACAGGGTAACCCTGAAGCTTTCTTT
. | . | TRBJ1-2 | TRBV12-5 | CASGLVMINWQGENSYGYTF | TGTGCTAGTGGTTTGGTAATGATCAATTGGCAGGGTGAGAACTCCTATGGCTACACCTTC
. | . | TRBJ1-1 | TRBV29-1 | CSGGGQGGATEAFF | TGCAGCGGGGGGGGTCAGGGTGGAGCCACTGAAGCTTTCTTT
. | TRBD2 | TRBJ2-5 | TRBV7-2 | CASSLYLRGGETQYF | TGTGCCAGCAGCTTATACCTGCGCGGGGGAGAGACCCAGTACTTC
. | . | TRBJ1-2 | TRBV4-3 | CASSQEAGRYGYTF | TGCGCCAGCAGCCAAGAAGCGGGCAGATATGGCTACACCTTC
. | . | TRBJ2-3 | TRBV29-1 | CSVVNGGMGGALTADTQYF | TGCAGCGTCGTGAACGGAGGCATGGGGGGGGCCTTAACTGCAGATACGCAGTATTTT
. | TRBD2 | TRBJ2-2 | TRBV9 | CASSVASGLNTGELFF | TGTGCCAGCAGCGTAGCTAGCGGGTTGAACACCGGGGAGCTGTTTTTT
. | . | TRBJ2-7 | TRBV19 | CASSIRGPYEQYF | TGTGCCAGTAGTATCAGGGGTCCTTACGAGCAGTACTTC
. | . | TRBJ2-3 | TRBV7-9 | CASSFRRGLGDTQYF | TGTGCCAGCAGCTTCCGGCGGGGATTGGGAGATACGCAGTATTTT
once | TRBD1 | TRBJ1-5 | TRBV10-3 | CAISEADRGRSNQPQHF | TGTGCCATCAGTGAGGCCGACAGGGGACGGAGCAATCAGCCCCAGCATTTT
. | TRBD1 | TRBJ2-5 | TRBV12-3/TRBV12-4 | CASSYGQVETQYF | TGTGCCAGCAGTTACGGACAGGTGGAGACCCAGTACTTC
. | TRBD1 | TRBJ1-5 | TRBV18 | CASSPWTGRVAQHF | TGTGCCAGCTCCCCATGGACAGGGAGAGTGGCCCAGCATTTT
. | . | TRBJ1-5 | TRBV30 | CASGGADSNQPQHF | TGTGCCTCCGGCGGGGCAGATAGCAATCAGCCCCAGCATTTT
. | . | TRBJ1-1 | TRBV11-3 | CASSPPGNTEAFF | TGTGCCAGCAGCCCCCCAGGGAACACTGAAGCTTTCTTT
. | . | TRBJ1-1 | TRBV10-3 | CAISPSSLNTEAFF | TGTGCCATCAGTCCGTCCTCCTTGAACACTGAAGCTTTCTTT
. | . | TRBJ2-2 | TRBV7-2 | CASRAGGRNTGELFF | TGTGCCAGCAGGGCCGGGGGGCGAAACACCGGGGAGCTGTTTTTT
. | . | TRBJ1-1 | TRBV11-3 | CASSLQEDTEAFF | TGTGCCAGCAGCTTGCAGGAGGACACTGAAGCTTTCTTT
. | TRBD2 | TRBJ2-1 | TRBV11-3 | CASSRTSGGSSYNEQFF | TGTGCCAGCAGTCGTACTAGCGGGGGGAGCTCCTACAATGAGCAGTTCTTC
. | TRBD1 | TRBJ1-6 | TRBV6-5 | CASSYSKQGETPLHF | TGTGCCAGCAGTTACTCGAAGCAGGGGGAAACACCCCTCCACTTT
few | . | TRBJ1-5 | TRBV6-6 | CASIPGGLSNQPQHF | TGTGCCAGCATCCCGGGGGGCCTGAGCAATCAGCCCCAGCATTTT
. | TRBD2 | TRBJ2-1 | TRBV15 | CATSRPAGTSGGIDEQFF | TGTGCCACCAGCAGACCAGCGGGGACTAGCGGGGGGATCGATGAGCAGTTCTTC
. | . | TRBJ2-2 | TRBV18 | CASSPLTGYTGELFF | TGTGCCAGCTCACCACTAACAGGGTACACCGGGGAGCTGTTTTTT
once | . | TRBJ1-1 | TRBV5-1 | CASGMMTDSTEAFF | TGCGCCAGCGGAATGATGACTGATTCAACTGAAGCTTTCTTT
. | TRBD2 | TRBJ2-3 | TRBV9 | CASSVGGAGGSTDTQYF | TGTGCCAGCAGCGTAGGAGGCGCGGGGGGGTCGACAGATACGCAGTATTTT
. | . | TRBJ1-1 | TRBV14 | CASSHGTLLRDMNTEAFF | TGTGCCAGCAGCCATGGGACCCTTCTTAGGGACATGAACACTGAAGCTTTCTTT
. | . | TRBJ1-1 | TRBV4-3 | CASSLERGSRVAFF | TGCGCCAGCAGCCTTGAGCGGGGGTCTAGGGTTGCTTTCTTT
. | . | TRBJ1-1 | TRBV20-1 | CSASSTNTEAFF | TGCAGTGCTAGTAGTACAAACACTGAAGCTTTCTTT
. | . | TRBJ2-1 | TRBV6-4 | CASSGGAGNEQFF | TGTGCCAGCAGTGGCGGGGCCGGAAATGAGCAGTTCTTC
. | . | TRBJ2-7 | TRBV5-1 | CASSFRDTYEQYF | TGCGCCAGCAGCTTTAGGGACACCTACGAGCAGTACTTC
. | TRBD1 | TRBJ2-3 | TRBV12-5 | CASGAQGALPTDTQYF | TGTGCTAGTGGCGCACAGGGGGCGCTTCCCACAGATACGCAGTATTTT
. | . | TRBJ2-2 | TRBV5-1 | CASSVGAAEELFF | TGCGCCAGCAGTGTGGGGGCAGCTGAGGAGCTGTTTTTT
. | . | TRBJ2-7 | TRBV25-1 | CASSEAGFSYEQYF | TGTGCCAGCAGTGAAGCAGGGTTCTCCTACGAGCAGTACTTC
. | TRBD2 | TRBJ2-1 | TRBV5-6 | CASSGTSATNEQFF | TGTGCCAGCAGCGGGACTAGCGCTACAAATGAGCAGTTCTTC
. | TRBD1 | TRBJ1-2 | TRBV2 | CASSEVWTGFGYTF | TGTGCCAGCAGTGAAGTGTGGACAGGGTTTGGCTACACCTTC